This T cell receptor (beta chain) was identified during a study of blood T cell repertoires in COVID-19. Across the study: The United States, Italy and Spain supplied acute and convalescent COVID-19 samples. Sources were T cells, B-cell-depleted T cells, or PBMCs; the material itself was cDNA or gDNA.

Original methodology: How many nucleated cells were present was estimated from reference gene primer amplification. Method: immunoSEQ multiplex PCR; TCRdb's copy keeps in-frame clones and lacks some. For V, J and clone size, that table is used; D and trimming come from the DNA. Here the sample spans fewer than 70,000 clones, about 90% being singletons. Deletions cut 6 bases from V and 0 bases from J, with 3 bases between. There are 11 residues in the CDR3. The germline CDR1 and CDR2 sequences are MGHRA and YSYEKL. The V gene is TRBV4-1, the J gene TRBJ2-7; D not resolved. Sequences were obtained from peripheral blood. This TCR was recovered from a man in his 60s with active or convalescent COVID-19. CDR3 in DNA: TGCGCCAGCAGGAGCTCCTACGAGCAGTACTTC. Protein sequence: CASRSSYEQYF.